This T cell receptor beta chain was recovered during a study of T cell repertoires in cytomegalovirus infection. Looking at the study overall: Signatures in public TCR beta sequences pointed to both CMV infection and matching HLA type.

The CDR3 extends over 19 amino acids. The V gene end was trimmed by 4 bases and the J gene end by 5 bases; junction bases not matched to a gene: 15. CDR1 is MGHRA and CDR2 is YSYEKL in the germline V gene. Whole-study findings and limits: Clonotype analysis showed dominance of the ex vivo response by HLA-C-restricted CMV-specific TCR beta clonotypes. The study identified carriers of CMV plus the relevant HLA from cumulative public TCR beta family frequency.

MiXCR was run by TCRdb on the reads, yielding one entry per CDR3 protein. The data show 680,000 or so distinct CDR3 sequences, 35% seen once. For this clonotype: Its antigen is not known.

The sequencing sample was made of PBMCs. The chain combines TRBV4-1 with TRBJ2-5; 14 nucleotides match TRBD2. The sequence was collected from a human donor in good health (CMV status not recorded). Some clones in this sample may be carry-over from other donors' samples. The DNA of the CDR3 is TGCGCCAGCAGCCTCTATATCGGGACTAGCGGGGGATCCCAGGAGACCCAGTACTTC. Translation: CASSLYIGTSGGSQETQYF.